This T cell receptor beta chain was captured in a study of cytomegalovirus exposure and HLA in healthy donors (dated by TCRdb to 2015 to 2018). The study in broad terms: An earlier analysis of 587 of the donors reported under 300 Gb of sequence data and 117 million unique TCR beta sequences obtained from some 170 million T cells. An early release covering just under 650 HLA-typed donors comprised about 310 gigabases of sequencing data and 85 million or so unique TCR sequences. Among the roughly 400 genotyped donors, approximately 77% belonged to the genetic ancestry cluster associated with self-reported Caucasian donors. The study aimed to test whether signatures of past pathogen exposure could be identified by cataloging public T cell receptors. The study profiled the T cell repertoires of some 610 subjects by immunosequencing and related them to cytomegalovirus serostatus. Besides the first cohort of 666 subjects, a separate validation cohort made up of 120 different subjects was used. High-throughput TCR immunosequencing, statistical association of individual TCRs with disease status, and machine learning were combined to predict cytomegalovirus infection status. In a later analysis, previously published TCR beta repertoires from fewer than 750 donors were re-analyzed and high-resolution HLA genotyping was added so that TCR occurrence patterns could be studied. The later analysis used no new phenotypic data to find candidate immune exposures, relying instead on TCR beta sequences and their occurrence across donors. An earlier analysis of a few hundred of the donors applied high-throughput TCR beta sequencing to assess whether each TCR beta V gene segment acted as functional or pseudogenic. Donor age, sex, ethnicity and CMV serostatus were compiled alongside the repertoire data. A later genetic analysis used genome-wide SNP genotypes for about 60% of the roughly 700 donors, treating that subset as a discovery cohort. Every discovery cohort repertoire had been produced on one sequencing platform. Both class I and class II loci were covered by HLA typing, at four-digit resolution. Typing coverage differed by locus: A, B, C, DRB1 and DQB1 were typed in roughly 629-630 donors, DQA1 in about 500, DPA1 in some 570, and DPB1 in 450 to 490. Roughly 5 DR-DQ haplotypes were handled as single units for association and clustering because linkage in the cohort was strong. Across about 370 genotyped donors of the cohort, an average of about 200,000 unique TCR beta nucleotide sequences per donor were sequenced, and around 19% of those sequences were non-productive.

CDR1 and CDR2 are drawn from the germline V gene (reference sequence): LNHNV, YYDKDF. Counted from cysteine to phenylalanine, this CDR3 has 15 amino acids. The DNA shown is the 45-base CDR3, in frame from base 1. V and J are truncated by 2 bases and 0 bases respectively, leaving an intervening sequence of 8 bases. General findings and caveats noted by the study authors: Assigning TCR associations to individual alleles was difficult when HLA alleles, especially DR and DQ, strongly co-occurred. Only TCR beta chains were sequenced in this cohort, and the absence of alpha or paired-chain data limited detectable features. Linkage disequilibrium might explain the correlated functional status among segregating V segments, but an unknown experimental factor could not be ruled out. HLA typing was unavailable for some donors at each locus, so association tests used only the typed subset. For the cohort, immune exposure information was limited to CMV serostatus. Because counts were too low, seventeen rarely observed V segments, including chromosome 9 orphons, were excluded from the earlier analysis of 587 of the donors. In a later analysis, HLA-associated TCR beta chains were found to be more clonally expanded and to have lower generation probabilities than equally common non-associated chains. A later genetic analysis reported fewer N-insertions in productive TCRs among donors in an Asian-associated ancestry cluster than the 666-donor mean. Roughly uniform sequencing depth across donors was assumed in presence/absence analyses, although this assumption may not hold. A group of highly shared sequence variants was considered likely to be a technical artifact of the sequencing pipeline. In a later genetic analysis, a missense DCLRE1C variant was associated with V-gene and J-gene trimming of TCR beta chains, and the association was replicated in an independent cohort. Most TCR sequences were observed very rarely across donors, whereas some public TCRs were present in many individuals. Several of the top co-occurrence clusters appeared to be linked to parvovirus B19, influenza, CMV and Epstein-Barr virus, according to a later analysis. According to the authors, the approach could potentially be generalized to other disease states and immunological phenotypes. A later analysis associated about 18,000 TCR beta sequences with specific HLA alleles at a false discovery rate of 0.05. Some IMGT-functional V segments, including TRBV6-2 and TRBV6-3, could not be distinguished by the 87-base-pair reads and were therefore excluded. A later analysis found that most CMV-associated TCR beta chains appeared HLA-restricted, with HLA associations seemingly driven largely by CMV exposure. In an earlier analysis of some 500 of the donors, most TCR beta V segments appeared in productive rearrangements about 90% or about 30% of the time, broadly matching IMGT annotations. A further reported finding was that TCR beta sequences accurately predicted the HLA-A and HLA-B alleles for most subjects in the first cohort. In a later analysis, the rate of TCR association differed among HLA loci, with DRB1 alleles having the most associated TCRs and HLA-C alleles having the fewest. The classifier was reported to diagnose cytomegalovirus status with high specificity and sensitivity in both the original and validation cohorts. The study listed approximately 160 TCR beta chains as associated with cytomegalovirus. A few of the identified cytomegalovirus-associated TCR beta chains were confirmed in vitro to be specific for cytomegalovirus antigens.

The library relied on the immunoSEQ multiplex PCR assay. A mixture of 60 forward primers for TCR Vbeta segments and 13 reverse primers for TCR Jbeta segments was used in the multiplex PCR. A multiplex PCR assay on genomic DNA amplified the CDR3 region of rearranged TCR beta genes. On the Illumina HiSeq System, the amplified TCR beta libraries were sequenced as 87-base-pair reads. In the authors' own workflow: A later analysis counted about 80 million unique TCR beta chains across the 700 or so repertoires, and some 12 million of these chains were shared by at least two donors. Raw reads were error-corrected and collapsed into unique sequences with a nearest-neighbor algorithm that merged closely related sequences to remove PCR and sequencing errors. CDR3 sequences were aligned to IMGT reference sequences to assign V, D and J gene segments. For a sequence to be retained, a match of at least six nucleotides was required to both a V gene segment and a J gene segment. A rearrangement counted as productive if the CDR3 had no stop codons and remained in frame with V and J, and every other rearrangement counted as non-productive. Following IMGT convention, CDR3 was defined as the stretch from the second conserved V-encoded cysteine up to the conserved J-encoded phenylalanine. The earlier analysis of about 610 of the donors excluded any sequence lacking an unambiguous match to a single V gene segment. In an earlier analysis of approximately 610 of the donors, V segments were called functional above 56.7% productive rearrangements and were called segregating when the between-donor standard deviation exceeded 5%. A statistical classification framework was built to diagnose cytomegalovirus status from the catalog of TCR beta chain sequences. V and J gene assignment, in a later analysis, came from comparing TCR nucleotide sequences with IMGT/GENE-DB human TR gene sequences. The TCRdist pipeline was used in a later analysis to assign CDR3 sequences and most-parsimonious VDJ recombination scenarios. In a later analysis, each TCR beta chain was defined by its CDR3 amino acid sequence together with its V-gene family, and reads lacking a unique V-gene family were excluded. To address suspected cross-contamination and a sequencing artifact, a later analysis removed roughly 640 highly shared, low-generation-probability nucleotide sequences. In a later analysis, a clonal expansion index for each public chain was calculated from normalized within-repertoire ranks of inferred template counts. Generation probabilities in a later analysis came from a VDJ recombination model fitted to out-of-frame rearrangements, and those results were checked against IGoR. In a later analysis, hypergeometric tests were used to score TCR-TCR, TCR-HLA and TCR-CMV co-occurrence, with a repertoire-size bias correction applied to TCR pairs. To estimate false discovery rates, a later analysis permuted the HLA or CMV assignments 20 times. A later analysis grouped co-occurring TCRs with DBSCAN, adding TCRdist sequence similarity when clustering within HLA-allele-positive subsets. Co-occurrence clustering excluded repertoires with fewer than 30,000 or more than 120,000 public chains, plus five with anomalous nucleotide sharing. As stored in TCRdb, this immuneACCESS dataset retains in-frame rearrangements with V and J assigned. A fraction of the clones does not appear; measured against another copy, unresolved V genes explain less than half of the discrepancy, and the remainder lacks a known reason. The V and J calls and clone size were taken over from that table, and D and trimming were inferred from the DNA. The sample table lists under 40,000 clones, 80% to 90% of them with a count of one. 7.5% to 10% of the sample is held by the ten biggest clonotypes.

In regard to this clone: Its cognate antigen has yet to be identified. Per-base quality was not reported, and no clone a single base away is much larger than it.

The cohort was made up of 500 to 800 healthy bone marrow donors. Cohort members were all nominally healthy when sampled, although unrecorded immune exposures were likely present. The donor was CMV seronegative and belonged to the group of 320 or so seronegative cohort members. A peripheral blood sample was provided by each donor, and peripheral blood mononuclear cells were used for TCR beta sequencing. Genomic DNA was extracted from the blood cell samples with the Qiagen DNeasy Blood Extraction Kit. The receptor comes from a woman aged 35 to 49 in good health and CMV-seronegative. What was sequenced was PBMCs. This receptor chain uses TRBV15 and TRBJ1-5; possibly the D gene is TRBD1, per 5 matching bases. The CDR3: CATSRSRDSNQPQHF. DNA sequence: TGTGCCACCAGCAGATCCAGGGATAGCAATCAGCCCCAGCATTTT.